This T cell receptor beta chain comes out of a study of chemoradiotherapy in HPV16-positive cancers. Study findings and constraints: HPV-specific T cells were functionally defined from only a couple of HPV16-positive patients. Better recurrence-free survival went with HPV-responsive T-cell expansion in HPV16-positive patients. Candidate HPV-specific clones and E7-related TCR motifs grew in tumor during treatment.

As concerns this clone: Its specificity is not known.

Measured with immunoSEQ multiplex PCR; TCRdb has only the in-frame clones, and not every one. The sample lists about 53,000 clones, about nine tenths occurring once. Samples were taken several times over chemoradiotherapy. With 5 bases removed from V and 0 bases from J, the gap between germline ends came to 11 bases. This CDR3 region has 15 residues. Germline loops: CDR1 LGHNT, CDR2 FRNRAP. The chain recombines TRBV12-5 with TRBJ2-1; D is perhaps TRBD2 (6 bases). This specimen was blood, taken from a patient who underwent chemoradiotherapy. The origin of this receptor is a human donor with HPV-associated anogenital cancer. The CDR3 nucleotides read TGTGCTAGTGGTAGGGAGGCCAGCTCCTACAATGAGCAGTTCTTC. Protein sequence: CASGREASSYNEQFF. Together with reference TRBV12-5 and TRBJ2-1, the CDR3 gives the full variable domain: DARVTQTPRHKVTEMGQEVTMRCQPILGHNTVFWYRQTMMQGLELLAYFRNRAPLDDSGMPKDRFSAEMPDATLATLKIQPSEPRDSAVYFCASGREASSYNEQFFGPGTRLTVL.